One and the same sample provided the 32 T cell receptor beta chains below, sequenced in a study of identical twins. In TCRdb, the 5' RACE reads were re-called with MiXCR into one record per CDR3 protein. Of around 200,000 distinct CDR3 sequences detected, around 9.6% appear once; the ten largest clones hold around 5.1%. Source material: memory (CD45RO+) T cells sorted from blood. The receptors shown here come from a woman in her late teens or twenties in good health.

This clonotype has just a few counts. This chain joins TRBV11-3 and TRBJ2-7; D assignment may be TRBD1 or TRBD2 (5 bases each). CDR1 and CDR2 (germline): SGHNT, YENEEA. V shed 5 bases and J shed 0 bases, with 14 bases lying between them. This CDR3 comprises 15 residues. As DNA, the CDR3 is TGTGCCAGCAGCATCCGGGGCCGAAGCTCCTACGAGCAGTACTTC. Translating gives CASSIRGRSSYEQYF.

This clonotype was recorded a few times. The chain combines TRBV29-1 with TRBJ2-3, with D perhaps TRBD1 or TRBD2 (5 bases each). V was shortened by 3 bases and J by 6 bases, with 16 bases between the two germline ends. This CDR3 has 14 residues. CDR1 and CDR2 (germline): SQVTM, ANQGSEA. The CDR3 DNA follows: TGCAGCGTTGACCCGGGACCCCCCTATGATACGCAGTATTTT. Translated: CSVDPGPPYDTQYF.

This clonotype was detected many times. The V gene is TRBV10-3, the J gene TRBJ1-1, with D unclear. Trimming took 4 bases from V and 1 from J, leaving 4 bases between them. Germline CDR1 is ENHRY and CDR2 is SYGVKD. The CDR3 is made up of 12 amino acids. The DNA of the CDR3 is TGTGCCATCAGTGGGCAGAACACTGAAGCTTTCTTT. Amino acid sequence: CAISGQNTEAFF.

This clonotype has a handful of counts. V is TRBV6-1 and J is TRBJ2-5, with D maybe TRBD1 (5 bases). This CDR3 comprises 14 residues. Looked up from germline, CDR1 is MNHNS and CDR2 is SASEGT. Trimming left V 6 bases short and J 5 bases short, with 16 bases between. This chain's CDR3 is CASRFGAPGETQYF. DNA for the CDR3: TGTGCCAGCAGATTCGGAGCCCCAGGGGAGACCCAGTACTTC.

This clonotype was seen ten or more times. The chain recombines TRBV2 with TRBJ1-2, with D unresolved. Between the trimmed V and J ends, which lost 4 bases and 10 bases, there was a span of 16 bases. Germline loops: CDR1 SNHLY, CDR2 FYNNEI. This CDR3 is 13 amino acids long. CDR3 nucleotide sequence: TGTGCCAGCAGTGTAGGAGCCAGTGATATCTACACCTTC. Its protein is CASSVGASDIYTF.

This clonotype was seen only a few times. The CDR3 DNA follows: TGTGCCAGCGCCGACAGGGGTGTAGGAAACACCATATATTTT. Residues: CASADRGVGNTIYF. The chain joins TRBV3-1 to TRBJ1-3; 8 bases are shared with TRBD1. The CDR3 contains 14 residues. After removal of 8 bases from V and 4 bases from J, the junction contained 7 bases not matched to a gene. CDR1 and CDR2 from the germline V gene are LGHDT and YNNKEL (reference sequence).

This clonotype has a handful of counts. The chain is built from TRBV10-3 and TRBJ1-6; possible D gene TRBD1, 5 bases. Germline CDR1 and CDR2: ENHRY and SYGVKD. V lost 4 bases and J 5 bases, leaving 9 bases between the germline ends. The CDR3 sequence is 14 residues long. The CDR3 DNA sequence: TGTGCCATCAGTGTGGGGGAAGATAATTCACCCCTCCACTTT. This codes for CAISVGEDNSPLHF.

The J gene is TRBJ2-7, the V gene TRBV11-2; either TRBD1 or TRBD2 may fit D (5 bases each). Trimming pared 5 bases from V and 4 bases from J, leaving 18 bases between. This CDR3 region has 15 residues. Per the germline V gene, CDR1 is SGHAT and CDR2 is FQNNGV. The CDR3 DNA is TGTGCCAGCAGCCGATACCGAGGGGAAGGATACGAGCAGTACTTC. Protein: CASSRYRGEGYEQYF. The whole variable domain, filled in from reference TRBV11-2 and TRBJ2-7, reads EAGVAQSPRYKIIEKRQSVAFWCNPISGHATLYWYQQILGQGPKLLIQFQNNGVVDDSQLPKDRFSAERLKGVDSTLKIQPAKLEDSAVYLCASSRYRGEGYEQYFGPGTRLTVT.

The chain links TRBV5-1 to TRBJ2-5; D gene unclear. The CDR3 length is 12 residues. V lost 1 base to trimming and J lost 4 bases, with 5 bases between them. Germline CDR1 is SGHRS and CDR2 is YFSETQ. CDR3 in DNA: TGCGCCAGCAGCTTGACCCCAGAGACCCAGTACTTC. Protein product: CASSLTPETQYF.

Ten or more counts support this clonotype. J is TRBJ1-1 and V is TRBV20-1; 7 bases match TRBD1. This CDR3 has 15 amino acids. V dropped 0 bases and J dropped 6; count of bases not matched to a gene: 10. Germline CDR1 reads DFQATT; CDR2 reads SNEGSKA (reference sequence). The CDR3: CSARELAGGRAEAFF. In nucleotides, the CDR3 is TGCAGTGCTAGAGAGTTGGCAGGGGGAAGGGCTGAAGCTTTCTTT.

The chain recombines TRBV6-1 with TRBJ1-1; D might be TRBD1 (6 bases). V was cut by 3 bases and J by 0 bases, with 14 bases left in between. The germline gives CDR1 MNHNS, CDR2 SASEGT. This CDR3 contains 16 residues. The CDR3, as DNA: TGTGCCAGCAGTGAGTCCCTGGGGGGCATGAACACTGAAGCTTTCTTT. Its protein product is CASSESLGGMNTEAFF.

Only a few counts were recorded for this clonotype. The V and J genes are TRBV14 and TRBJ2-3, with D hard to call. Deletions cut 1 base from V and 1 base from J, with 9 bases between. CDR3 length: 15 amino acids. Germline lookup yields CDR1 SGHDN and CDR2 FVKESK. CDR3 in DNA: TGTGCCAGCAGCCAAGCCTCTAGGGGCACAGATACGCAGTATTTT. It codes for CASSQASRGTDTQYF.

V gene TRBV9 combines with J gene TRBJ1-2; the match to TRBD1 covers 7 bases. This CDR3 contains 15 residues. Germline-derived CDR1 and CDR2 are SGDLS and YYNGEE. V shed 5 bases, J shed 7 bases, and the junction held 14 bases outside the gene matches. CDR3 residues: CASSPLRQGLAGYTF. CDR3 sequence (DNA): TGTGCCAGCAGTCCATTAAGACAGGGTCTAGCTGGCTACACCTTC.

This clonotype appeared a few times. DNA of the CDR3: TGTGCCAGCAGTCCGACAGGAGGACTTGCCTTAGCCAAAAACATTCAGTACTTC. Residues: CASSPTGGLALAKNIQYF. V gene TRBV6-1 combines with J gene TRBJ2-4, with D possibly matching TRBD1 (6 bases). The V gene lost 5 bases and the J gene lost 0 bases, with 20 bases spanning the gap. The CDR3 is made up of 18 amino acids. The germline V gene encodes CDR1 MNHNS and CDR2 SASEGT.

The chain links TRBV2 to TRBJ2-1, with TRBD1 identical over 7 bases. CDR1 SNHLY and CDR2 FYNNEI come from the germline V gene. This CDR3 is built from 17 residues. V dropped 2 bases and J dropped 7; count of bases not matched to a gene: 14. The CDR3 region has the DNA TGTGCCAGCAGTGAACACCCGACAGGGTCTGGGGTAAATGAGCAGTTCTTC. Translation gives CASSEHPTGSGVNEQFF.

This sequence joins TRBV7-8 and TRBJ2-5; the match to TRBD2 covers 7 bases. V was pared by 5 bases and J by 5 bases, with 14 bases of the junction left unmatched. The CDR3 has 16 residues. The germline V gene encodes CDR1 SGHVS and CDR2 FQNEAQ. The CDR3, as DNA: TGTGCCAGCAGCCTAGGGACTACGCCGGCGCCGGAGACCCAGTACTTC. Its protein is CASSLGTTPAPETQYF.

The table lists this clonotype with many counts. The V call is TRBV29-1, the J call TRBJ2-1; D perhaps matches TRBD2 (6 bases). The ends were cut back, 2 bases at V and 0 bases at J, with 8 bases in the middle. The CDR3 length is 14 residues. From germline, CDR1 is SQVTM and CDR2 ANQGSEA. CDR3 in amino acids: CSVEWDFSYNEQFF. The CDR3 DNA reads as TGCAGCGTTGAATGGGACTTCTCCTACAATGAGCAGTTCTTC.

This clonotype was found a few times. V is TRBV7-9 and J is TRBJ1-6; TRBD1 is a possible D gene (5 bases). V lost 3 bases and J lost 11, with 11 bases in between. Germline V gene sequence: CDR1 SEHNR, CDR2 FQNEAQ (reference sequence). This CDR3 has 13 residues. The DNA for the CDR3 is TGTGCCAGCAGCTTTGACAGATTGCCACCCCTCCACTTT. It translates to CASSFDRLPPLHF.

This clonotype showed up many times. The V gene is TRBV20-1, the J gene TRBJ1-1, with D tentatively TRBD1 (5 bases). Trimming left V 0 bases short and J 3 bases short, with 11 bases between. The germline CDR1 and CDR2 sequences are DFQATT and SNEGSKA (reference sequence). There are 14 residues in the CDR3. The CDR3 nucleotides are TGCAGTGCTAGAGATCCCGTGGGGGACACTGAAGCTTTCTTT. Its protein is CSARDPVGDTEAFF.

This clonotype has more than one count but fewer than ten. The chain employs TRBV11-3 and TRBJ2-5, with unresolved D. Germline-derived CDR1 and CDR2 are SGHNT and YENEEA. The CDR3 totals 11 residues. V dropped 5 bases and J dropped 4 bases, with 5 bases sitting between them. CDR3 coding DNA: TGTGCCAGCAGCCATTCAGAGACCCAGTACTTC. The encoded protein is CASSHSETQYF.

A few counts support this clonotype. The J gene is TRBJ2-7, the V gene TRBV14; no clear D. Trimming pared 6 bases from V and 2 bases from J, leaving 5 bases between. The germline CDR1 and CDR2 sequences are SGHDN and FVKESK. CDR3 length equals 11 residues. The CDR3 nucleotides read TGTGCCAGCAGTCACACCTACGAGCAGTACTTC. Translated: CASSHTYEQYF.

The rearrangement links TRBV6-1 to TRBJ2-1, with 12 bases identical to TRBD2. V lost 6 bases and J lost 7; bases outside the gene matches: 7. Germline V lookup: CDR1 MNHNS, CDR2 SASEGT. The CDR3 is 15 residues long. The CDR3 sequence: CASSPTSGRWNEQFF. As DNA, the CDR3 is TGTGCCAGCAGCCCGACTAGCGGGAGATGGAATGAGCAGTTCTTC.

The genes are TRBV20-1 and TRBJ2-7; 10 nucleotides line up with TRBD2. Germline CDR1 reads DFQATT; CDR2 reads SNEGSKA (reference sequence). Germline trimming cut 6 bases from V and 6 bases from J; bases unmatched to any gene: 8. This CDR3 has 13 amino acids. CDR3 amino acids: CSATGLATTEQYF. The CDR3 bases are TGCAGTGCCACGGGACTAGCGACAACCGAGCAGTACTTC.

This chain connects TRBV5-6 to TRBJ1-2; D possibly corresponds to TRBD1 (5 bases). V lost 10 bases, J lost 4 bases, and 17 bases lay in between. CDR1 and CDR2 from the germline V gene are SGHDT and YYEEEE. The CDR3 consists of 13 residues. The CDR3 sequence: CAGGVRDGYGYTF. Written as DNA, the CDR3 is TGTGCCGGGGGAGTAAGGGACGGCTATGGCTACACCTTC.

This clonotype occurred many times. In nucleotides, the CDR3 is TGTGCCAGCAGGGACTTCGTATTATACGAGCAGTACTTC. It yields the protein CASRDFVLYEQYF. The J gene is TRBJ2-7, the V gene TRBV2; TRBD2 might be the D (5 bases). The CDR3 covers 13 residues. Germline V CDR1 and CDR2: SNHLY, FYNNEI. V was shortened by 6 bases and J by 4 bases, with 13 bases between the two germline ends.

In its sample, this clonotype was seen many times. V and J are TRBV7-9 and TRBJ1-1, with TRBD1 identical over 8 bases. The V gene end was trimmed by 4 bases and the J gene end by 5 bases; junction bases not matched to a gene: 12. This CDR3 has 16 amino acids. Germline CDR1 SEHNR, CDR2 FQNEAQ (reference sequence). The CDR3 reads CASSSRQGMKVTEAFF. The CDR3 region has the DNA TGTGCCAGCAGCTCAAGACAGGGGATGAAGGTAACTGAAGCTTTCTTT. Looking up the rest from reference TRBV7-9 and TRBJ1-1 gives the full variable domain: DTGVSQNPRHKITKRGQNVTFRCDPISEHNRLYWYRQTLGQGPEFLTYFQNEAQLEKSRLLSDRFSAERPKGSFSTLEIQRTEQGDSAMYLCASSSRQGMKVTEAFFGQGTRLTVV.

This clonotype was counted only a few times. The chain employs TRBV4-3 and TRBJ2-5; 9 nucleotides line up with TRBD1. This CDR3 comprises 15 residues. The J segment lost 5 bases and the V segment lost 4 bases, leaving 8 bases of the junction unmatched. Germline assignment: CDR1 LGHNA and CDR2 YSLEER. The chain's CDR3 is CASSPSPGQGETQYF. In DNA form, the CDR3 reads TGCGCCAGCAGCCCATCGCCGGGACAGGGCGAGACCCAGTACTTC.

This clonotype was recorded at least ten times. The V and J genes are TRBV5-5 and TRBJ1-2, with 9 bases identical to TRBD1. The CDR3 sequence is 15 residues long. Per the germline V gene, CDR1 is SGHKS and CDR2 is YYEKEE (reference sequence). The ends lost 0 bases at V and 4 bases at J; junction bases unmatched: 4. CDR3 loop: CASSLAVTGGYGYTF. DNA of the CDR3: TGTGCCAGCAGCTTGGCCGTGACAGGGGGCTATGGCTACACCTTC. Filled out from reference TRBV5-5 and TRBJ1-2, the complete variable domain reads DAGVTQSPTHLIKTRGQQVTLRCSPISGHKSVSWYQQVLGQGPQFIFQYYEKEERGRGNFPDRFSARQFPNYSSELNVNALLLGDSALYLCASSLAVTGGYGYTFGSGTRLTVV.

This clonotype was picked up many times. The V and J genes are TRBV5-1 and TRBJ2-6, with unresolved D. This CDR3 has 14 residues. Germline loops: CDR1 SGHRS, CDR2 YFSETQ. Trimming cost V 0 bases and J 2 bases, with 3 bases left between them. The CDR3 is CASSLDPGANVLTF. The CDR3 region has the DNA TGCGCCAGCAGCTTGGATCCTGGGGCCAACGTCCTGACTTTC. The variable domain in full, completed from reference TRBV5-1 and TRBJ2-6, reads KAGVTQTPRYLIKTRGQQVTLSCSPISGHRSVSWYQQTPGQGLQFLFEYFSETQRNKGNFPGRFSGRQFSNSRSEMNVSTLELGDSALYLCASSLDPGANVLTFGAGSRLTVL.

This rearrangement joins TRBV28 to TRBJ1-2, with D possibly TRBD1 on 5 matching bases. Germline CDR1 MDHEN, CDR2 SYDVKM. The CDR3 loop spans 13 amino acids. Trimming removed 2 bases from V and 6 bases from J, with 10 bases in between. The CDR3 loop is CASSLGRQNGYTF. CDR3 nucleotide sequence: TGTGCCAGCAGTTTAGGGCGACAGAATGGCTACACCTTC.

The rearrangement uses TRBV7-2 and TRBJ2-5; 8 bases fit TRBD1. This CDR3 is 16 amino acids long. Germline CDR1 is SGHTA and CDR2 is FQGNSA. Germline trimming cut 5 bases from V and 2 bases from J; bases unmatched to any gene: 10. The CDR3 DNA follows: TGTGCCAGCAGCCCTCCGCGGACAGGGTTTCAAGAGACCCAGTACTTC. It codes for CASSPPRTGFQETQYF.

This clonotype was counted only a few times. CDR3 sequence reads: CASRGSTSQETQYF. Here the CDR3 DNA reads TGTGCCAGCAGAGGGTCCACTAGCCAAGAGACCCAGTACTTC. The V and J genes are TRBV6-1 and TRBJ2-5; possibly TRBD2 for D (5 bases). The CDR3 extends over 14 amino acids. From germline, CDR1 is MNHNS and CDR2 SASEGT. V lost 6 bases to trimming and J lost 1 base, with 12 bases between them.